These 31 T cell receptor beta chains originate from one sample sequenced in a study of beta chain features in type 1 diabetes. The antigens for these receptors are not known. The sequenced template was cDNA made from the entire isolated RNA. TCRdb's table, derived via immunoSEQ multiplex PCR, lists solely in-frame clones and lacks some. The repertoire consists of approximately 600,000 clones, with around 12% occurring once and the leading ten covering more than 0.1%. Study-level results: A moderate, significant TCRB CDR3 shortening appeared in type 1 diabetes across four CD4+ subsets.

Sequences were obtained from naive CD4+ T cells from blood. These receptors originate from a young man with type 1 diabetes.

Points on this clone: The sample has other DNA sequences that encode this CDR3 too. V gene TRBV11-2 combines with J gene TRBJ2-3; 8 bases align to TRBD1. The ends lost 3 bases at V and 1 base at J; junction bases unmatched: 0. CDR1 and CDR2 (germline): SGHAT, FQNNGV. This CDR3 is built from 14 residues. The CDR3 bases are TGTGCCAGCAGCTTGGACAGGGGCACAGATACGCAGTATTTT. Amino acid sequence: CASSLDRGTDTQYF.

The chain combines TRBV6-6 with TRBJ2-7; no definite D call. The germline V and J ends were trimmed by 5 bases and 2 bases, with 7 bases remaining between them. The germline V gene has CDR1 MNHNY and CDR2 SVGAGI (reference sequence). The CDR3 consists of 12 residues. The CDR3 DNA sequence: TGTGCCAGCAGTGGGGTCGCCTACGAGCAGTACTTC. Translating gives CASSGVAYEQYF.

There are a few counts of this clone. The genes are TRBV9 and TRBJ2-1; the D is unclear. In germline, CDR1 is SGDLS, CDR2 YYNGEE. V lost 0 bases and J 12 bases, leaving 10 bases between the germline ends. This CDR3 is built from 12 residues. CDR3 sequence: CASSVVGGRQFF. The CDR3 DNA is TGTGCCAGCAGCGTAGTTGGCGGAAGGCAGTTCTTC.

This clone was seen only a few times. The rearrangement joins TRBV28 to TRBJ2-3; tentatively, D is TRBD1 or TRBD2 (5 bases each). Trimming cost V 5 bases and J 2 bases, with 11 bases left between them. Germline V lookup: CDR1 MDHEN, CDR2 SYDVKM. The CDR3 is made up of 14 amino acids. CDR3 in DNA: TGTGCCAGCAGTCCCGGGACGGACACAGATACGCAGTATTTT. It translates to CASSPGTDTDTQYF.

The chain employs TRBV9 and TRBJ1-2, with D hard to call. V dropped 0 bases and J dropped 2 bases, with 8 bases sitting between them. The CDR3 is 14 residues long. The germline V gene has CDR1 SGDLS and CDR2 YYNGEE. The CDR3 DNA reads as TGTGCCAGCAGCGTAGATGGAGCGAACTATGGCTACACCTTC. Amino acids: CASSVDGANYGYTF.

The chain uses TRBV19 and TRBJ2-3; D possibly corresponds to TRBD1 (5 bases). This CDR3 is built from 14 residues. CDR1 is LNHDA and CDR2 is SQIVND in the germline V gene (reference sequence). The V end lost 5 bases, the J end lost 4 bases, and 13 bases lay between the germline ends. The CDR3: CASSSSQGSDTQYF. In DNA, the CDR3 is TGTGCCAGTAGTTCGTCCCAGGGATCAGATACGCAGTATTTT.

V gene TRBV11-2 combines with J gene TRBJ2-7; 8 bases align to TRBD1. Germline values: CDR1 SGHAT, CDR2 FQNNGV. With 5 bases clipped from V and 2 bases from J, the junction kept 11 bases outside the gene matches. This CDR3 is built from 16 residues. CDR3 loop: CASSQPPGGATYEQYF. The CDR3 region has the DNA TGTGCCAGCAGCCAACCTCCAGGGGGCGCTACCTACGAGCAGTACTTC.

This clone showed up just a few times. The CDR3 DNA is TGCGCCAGCAGTCAAATGGGAACCCCGGGACAGGGCCGTCCTAACTATGGCTACACCTTC. It is translated as CASSQMGTPGQGRPNYGYTF. The genes are TRBV23-1 and TRBJ1-2; 9 bases line up with TRBD1. TRBV23-1 is noted as an ORF with a role that remains uncertain. After removal of 2 bases from V and 0 bases from J, the junction contained 16 bases not matched to a gene. The CDR3 consists of 20 residues.

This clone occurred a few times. This chain's CDR3 is CASSEPRAGSYNSPLHF. The CDR3 DNA is TGTGCCAGCAGTGAACCCAGGGCTGGGTCCTATAATTCACCCCTCCACTTT. The chain joins TRBV25-1 to TRBJ1-6; D possibly corresponds to TRBD1 (5 bases). Trimming pared 2 bases from V and 1 base from J, leaving 12 bases between. This CDR3 spans 17 amino acids. CDR1 MGHDK and CDR2 SYGVNS come from the germline V gene.

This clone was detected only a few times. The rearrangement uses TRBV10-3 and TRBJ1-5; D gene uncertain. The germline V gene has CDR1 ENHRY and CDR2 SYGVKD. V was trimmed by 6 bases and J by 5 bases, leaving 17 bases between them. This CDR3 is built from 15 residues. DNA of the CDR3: TGTGCCATCAGCGACCGTGGGCCCGCGGATCAGCCCCAGCATTTT. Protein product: CAISDRGPADQPQHF.

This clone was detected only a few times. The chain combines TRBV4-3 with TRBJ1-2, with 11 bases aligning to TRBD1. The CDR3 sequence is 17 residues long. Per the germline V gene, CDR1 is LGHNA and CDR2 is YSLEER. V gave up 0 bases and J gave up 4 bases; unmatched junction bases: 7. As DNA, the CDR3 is TGCGCCAGCAGCCAAGATACTCCGGGACAGGGGGTCTATGGCTACACCTTC. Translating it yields CASSQDTPGQGVYGYTF.

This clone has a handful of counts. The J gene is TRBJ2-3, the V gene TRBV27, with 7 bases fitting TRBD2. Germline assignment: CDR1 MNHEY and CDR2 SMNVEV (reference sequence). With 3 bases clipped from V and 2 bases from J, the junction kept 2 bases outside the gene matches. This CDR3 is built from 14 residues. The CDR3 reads CASSFSGDTDTQYF. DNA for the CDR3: TGTGCCAGCAGTTTCAGCGGGGACACAGATACGCAGTATTTT.

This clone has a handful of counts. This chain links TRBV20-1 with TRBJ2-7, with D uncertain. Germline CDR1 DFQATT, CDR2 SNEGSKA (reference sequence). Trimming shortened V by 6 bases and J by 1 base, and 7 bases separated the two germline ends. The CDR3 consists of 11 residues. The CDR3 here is CSAMLSYEQYF. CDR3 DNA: TGCAGTGCGATGCTTTCCTACGAGCAGTACTTC.

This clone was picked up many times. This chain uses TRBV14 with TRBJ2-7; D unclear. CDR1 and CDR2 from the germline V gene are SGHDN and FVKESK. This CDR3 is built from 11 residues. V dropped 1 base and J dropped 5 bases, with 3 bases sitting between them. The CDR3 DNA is TGTGCCAGCAGCCAAGGTCACGAGCAGTACTTC. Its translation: CASSQGHEQYF.

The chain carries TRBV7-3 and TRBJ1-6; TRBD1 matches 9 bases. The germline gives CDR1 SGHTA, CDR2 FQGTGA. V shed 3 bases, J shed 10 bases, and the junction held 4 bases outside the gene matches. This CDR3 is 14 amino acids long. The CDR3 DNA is TGTGCCAGCAGCTTCGGACAGGGGTCCTCACCCCTCCACTTT. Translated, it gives CASSFGQGSSPLHF.

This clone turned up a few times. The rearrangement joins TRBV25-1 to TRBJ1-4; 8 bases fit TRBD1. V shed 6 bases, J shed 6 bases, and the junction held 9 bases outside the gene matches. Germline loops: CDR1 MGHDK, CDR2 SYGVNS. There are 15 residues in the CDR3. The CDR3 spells CASSIPGQADEKLFF. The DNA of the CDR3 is TGTGCCAGCAGCATACCGGGACAGGCGGATGAAAAACTGTTTTTT.

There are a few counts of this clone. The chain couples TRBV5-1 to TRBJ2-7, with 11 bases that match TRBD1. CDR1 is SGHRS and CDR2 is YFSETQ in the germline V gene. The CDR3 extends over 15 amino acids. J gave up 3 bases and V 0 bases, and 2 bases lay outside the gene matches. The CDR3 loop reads CASSLGTGGFYEQYF. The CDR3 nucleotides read TGCGCCAGCAGCTTGGGGACAGGGGGCTTCTACGAGCAGTACTTC. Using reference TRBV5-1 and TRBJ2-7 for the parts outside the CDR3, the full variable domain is KAGVTQTPRYLIKTRGQQVTLSCSPISGHRSVSWYQQTPGQGLQFLFEYFSETQRNKGNFPGRFSGRQFSNSRSEMNVSTLELGDSALYLCASSLGTGGFYEQYFGPGTRLTVT.

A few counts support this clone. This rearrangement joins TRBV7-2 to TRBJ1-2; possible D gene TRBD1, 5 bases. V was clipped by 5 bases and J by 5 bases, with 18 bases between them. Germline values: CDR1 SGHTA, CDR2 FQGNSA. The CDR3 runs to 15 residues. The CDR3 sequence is CASSIGTRPGYGYTF. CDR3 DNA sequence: TGTGCCAGCAGCATAGGGACCCGCCCTGGGTATGGCTACACCTTC. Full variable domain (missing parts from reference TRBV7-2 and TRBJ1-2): GAGVSQSPSNKVTEKGKDVELRCDPISGHTALYWYRQSLGQGLEFLIYFQGNSAPDKSGLPSDRFSAERTGGSVSTLTIQRTQQEDSAVYLCASSIGTRPGYGYTFGSGTRLTVV.

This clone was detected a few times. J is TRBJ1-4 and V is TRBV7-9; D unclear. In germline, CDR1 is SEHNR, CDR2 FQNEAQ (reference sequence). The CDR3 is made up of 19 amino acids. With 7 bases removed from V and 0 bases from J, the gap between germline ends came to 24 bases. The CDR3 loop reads CASIFEGRTTDATNEKLFF. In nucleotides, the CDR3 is TGTGCCAGCATCTTCGAGGGCAGGACCACAGATGCAACTAATGAAAAACTGTTTTTT. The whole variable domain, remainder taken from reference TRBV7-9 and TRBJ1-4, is DTGVSQNPRHKITKRGQNVTFRCDPISEHNRLYWYRQTLGQGPEFLTYFQNEAQLEKSRLLSDRFSAERPKGSFSTLEIQRTEQGDSAMYLCASIFEGRTTDATNEKLFFGSGTQLSVL.

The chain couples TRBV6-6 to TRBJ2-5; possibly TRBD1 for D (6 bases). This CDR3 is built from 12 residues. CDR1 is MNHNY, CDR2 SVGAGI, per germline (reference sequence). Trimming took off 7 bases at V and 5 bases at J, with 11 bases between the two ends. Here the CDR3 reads CASNPGVETQYF. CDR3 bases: TGTGCCAGCAATCCAGGGGTGGAGACCCAGTACTTC.

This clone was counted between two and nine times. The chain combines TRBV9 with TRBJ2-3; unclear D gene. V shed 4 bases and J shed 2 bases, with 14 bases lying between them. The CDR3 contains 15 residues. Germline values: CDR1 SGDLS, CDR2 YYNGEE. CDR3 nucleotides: TGTGCCAGCAGCCCTCGACCCATGCTCACAGATACGCAGTATTTT. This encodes CASSPRPMLTDTQYF.

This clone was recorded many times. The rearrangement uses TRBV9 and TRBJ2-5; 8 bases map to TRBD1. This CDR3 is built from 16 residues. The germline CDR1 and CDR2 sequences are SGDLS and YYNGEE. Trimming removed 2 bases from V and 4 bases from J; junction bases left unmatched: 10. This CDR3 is CASSVAAGQGGETQYF. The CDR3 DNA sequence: TGTGCCAGCAGCGTCGCGGCAGGACAGGGAGGAGAGACCCAGTACTTC.

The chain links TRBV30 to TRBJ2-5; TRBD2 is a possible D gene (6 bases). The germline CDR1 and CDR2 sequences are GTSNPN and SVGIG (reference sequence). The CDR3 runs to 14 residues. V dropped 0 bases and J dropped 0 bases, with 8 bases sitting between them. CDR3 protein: CAWSVGGYQETQYF. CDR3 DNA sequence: TGTGCCTGGAGTGTTGGGGGGTACCAAGAGACCCAGTACTTC.

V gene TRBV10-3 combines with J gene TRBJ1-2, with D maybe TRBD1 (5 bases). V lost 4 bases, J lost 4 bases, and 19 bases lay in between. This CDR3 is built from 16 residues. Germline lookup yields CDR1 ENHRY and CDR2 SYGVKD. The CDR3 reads CAISGVRALPSYGYTF. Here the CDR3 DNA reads TGTGCCATCAGTGGGGTCAGGGCCCTCCCTTCCTATGGCTACACCTTC.

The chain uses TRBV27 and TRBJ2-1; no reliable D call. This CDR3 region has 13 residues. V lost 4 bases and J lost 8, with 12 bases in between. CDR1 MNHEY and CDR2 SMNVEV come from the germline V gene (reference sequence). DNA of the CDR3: TGTGCCAGCAGTTCAAGGCCAAGCTATGAGCAGTTCTTC. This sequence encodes CASSSRPSYEQFF.

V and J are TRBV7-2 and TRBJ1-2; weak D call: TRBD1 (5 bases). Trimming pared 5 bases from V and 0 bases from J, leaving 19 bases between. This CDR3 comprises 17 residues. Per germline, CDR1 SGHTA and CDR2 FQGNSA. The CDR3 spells CASSRRDLNLANYGYTF. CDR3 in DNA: TGTGCCAGCAGCCGCCGGGACCTCAACCTAGCTAACTATGGCTACACCTTC.

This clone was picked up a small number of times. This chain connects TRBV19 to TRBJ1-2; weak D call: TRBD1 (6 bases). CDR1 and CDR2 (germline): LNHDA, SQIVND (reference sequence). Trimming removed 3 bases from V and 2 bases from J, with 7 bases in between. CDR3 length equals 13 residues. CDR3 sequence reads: CASSMQGNYGYTF. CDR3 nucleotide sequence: TGTGCCAGTAGTATGCAGGGGAACTATGGCTACACCTTC.

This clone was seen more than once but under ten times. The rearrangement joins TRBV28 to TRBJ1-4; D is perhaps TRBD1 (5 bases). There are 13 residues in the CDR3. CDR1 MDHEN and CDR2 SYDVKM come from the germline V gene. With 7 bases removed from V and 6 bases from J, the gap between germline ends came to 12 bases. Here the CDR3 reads CASNRGEYEKLFF. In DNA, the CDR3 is TGTGCCAGCAACCGGGGGGAATATGAAAAACTGTTTTTT. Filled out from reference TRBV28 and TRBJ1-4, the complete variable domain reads DVKVTQSSRYLVKRTGEKVFLECVQDMDHENMFWYRQDPGLGLRLIYFSYDVKMKEKGDIPEGYSVSREKKERFSLILESASTNQTSMYLCASNRGEYEKLFFGSGTQLSVL.

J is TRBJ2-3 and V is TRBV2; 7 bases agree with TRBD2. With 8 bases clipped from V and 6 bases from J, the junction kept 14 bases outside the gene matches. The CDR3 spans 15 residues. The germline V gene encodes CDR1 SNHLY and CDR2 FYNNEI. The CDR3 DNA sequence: TGTGCCAGCCGTTTCGCTTCGGGCGGGGGTGATACGCAGTATTTT. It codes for CASRFASGGGDTQYF. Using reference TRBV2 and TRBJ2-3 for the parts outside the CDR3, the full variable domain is EPEVTQTPSHQVTQMGQEVILRCVPISNHLYFYWYRQILGQKVEFLVSFYNNEISEKSEIFDDQFSVERPDGSNFTLKIRSTKLEDSAMYFCASRFASGGGDTQYFGPGTRLTVL.

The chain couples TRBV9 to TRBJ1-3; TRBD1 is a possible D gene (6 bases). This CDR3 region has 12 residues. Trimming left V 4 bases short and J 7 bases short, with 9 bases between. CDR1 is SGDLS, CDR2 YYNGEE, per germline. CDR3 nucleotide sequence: TGTGCCAGCAGCTTTCAGGGGAACACCATATATTTT. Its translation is CASSFQGNTIYF.

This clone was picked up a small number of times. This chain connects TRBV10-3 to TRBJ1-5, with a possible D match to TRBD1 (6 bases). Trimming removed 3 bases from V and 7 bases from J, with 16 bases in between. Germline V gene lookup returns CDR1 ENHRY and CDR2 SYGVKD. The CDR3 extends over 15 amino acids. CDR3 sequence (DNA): TGTGCCATCAGTGAAGGTCAGGGGTTAGGACAGCCCCAGCATTTT. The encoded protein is CAISEGQGLGQPQHF.